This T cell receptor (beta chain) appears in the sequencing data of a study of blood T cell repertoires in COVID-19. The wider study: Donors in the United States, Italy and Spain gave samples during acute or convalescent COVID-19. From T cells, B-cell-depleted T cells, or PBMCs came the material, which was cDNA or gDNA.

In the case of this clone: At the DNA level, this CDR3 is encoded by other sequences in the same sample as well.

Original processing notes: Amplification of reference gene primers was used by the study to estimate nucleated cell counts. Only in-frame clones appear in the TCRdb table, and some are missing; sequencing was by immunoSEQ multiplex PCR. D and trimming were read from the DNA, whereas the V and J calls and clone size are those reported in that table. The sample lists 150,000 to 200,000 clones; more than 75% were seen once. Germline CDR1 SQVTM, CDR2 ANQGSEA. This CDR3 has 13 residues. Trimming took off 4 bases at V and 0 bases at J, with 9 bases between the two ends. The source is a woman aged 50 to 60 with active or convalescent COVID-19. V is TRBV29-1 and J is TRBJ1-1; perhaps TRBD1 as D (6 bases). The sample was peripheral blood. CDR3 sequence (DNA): TGCAGCGTTGTCAGGGGTATGAACACTGAAGCTTTCTTT. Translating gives CSVVRGMNTEAFF.